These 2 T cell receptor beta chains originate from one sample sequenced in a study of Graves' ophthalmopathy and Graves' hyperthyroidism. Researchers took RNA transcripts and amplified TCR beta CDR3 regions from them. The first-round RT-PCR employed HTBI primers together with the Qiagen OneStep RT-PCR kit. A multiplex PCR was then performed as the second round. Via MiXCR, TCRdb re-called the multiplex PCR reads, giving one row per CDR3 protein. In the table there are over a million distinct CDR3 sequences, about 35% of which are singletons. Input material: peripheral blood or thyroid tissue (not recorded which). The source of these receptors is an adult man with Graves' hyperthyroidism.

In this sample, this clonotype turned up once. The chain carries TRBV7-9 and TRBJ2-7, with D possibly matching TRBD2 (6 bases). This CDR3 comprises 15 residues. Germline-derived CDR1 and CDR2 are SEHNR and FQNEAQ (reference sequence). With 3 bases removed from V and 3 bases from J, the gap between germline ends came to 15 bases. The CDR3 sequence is CASSFGTGSFYEQYF. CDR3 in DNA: TGTGCCAGCAGCTTCGGGACTGGAAGTTTCTACGAGCAGTACTTC.

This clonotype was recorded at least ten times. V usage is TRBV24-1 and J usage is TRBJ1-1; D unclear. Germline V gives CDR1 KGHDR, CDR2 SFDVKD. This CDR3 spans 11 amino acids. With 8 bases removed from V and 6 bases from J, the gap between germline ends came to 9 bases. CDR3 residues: CATTYGSEAFF. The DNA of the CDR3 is TGTGCCACCACCTATGGATCTGAAGCTTTCTTT.